Below, one TCR beta chain is given with its context. The data are from a study of blood T cell repertoires in COVID-19. The overall study: Acute and convalescent COVID-19 samples came from the United States, Italy and Spain. The analysed material was cDNA or gDNA that came from T cells, B-cell-depleted T cells, or PBMCs.

The authors' processing: The assay estimated nucleated cells by amplifying reference gene primers. TCRdb keeps only in-frame clones here, not all; method: immunoSEQ multiplex PCR. V, J and clone size reflect that table, while D and trimming were determined from the DNA. The data contain fewer than 85,000 clones, 88% of them seen just once; the ten biggest clones take up 4% to 5.5%. This CDR3 region has 17 residues. V shed 0 bases and J 2 bases; nucleotides not matched to a gene: 9. Looked up from germline, CDR1 is SGHNT and CDR2 is YYREEE (reference sequence). J is TRBJ2-3 and V is TRBV5-4, with 7 bases lining up with TRBD1. Material: peripheral blood. The TCR was taken from a human donor in a cohort sampled during active COVID-19. DNA of the CDR3: TGTGCCAGCAGCTTGGATCCGGGACAGCTAATCACAGATACGCAGTATTTT. Protein product: CASSLDPGQLITDTQYF.